The 8 T cell receptor beta chains listed next were all sequenced from one sample in a study of T cell responses to AZD1222 COVID-19 vaccine. Here immunoSEQ multiplex PCR was the method, and the copy in TCRdb shows in-frame clones only, minus some. Seen here are 73,000 or so clones, over 60% observed once, and the top ten hold approximately 47%. The starting material was peripheral blood, obtained 28 days after the second AZD1222 dose. The source of these receptors is an adult who received the AZD1222 COVID-19 vaccine.

The genes are TRBV6-5 and TRBJ1-6; D unresolved. This CDR3 has 14 residues. The germline V and J ends were trimmed by 6 bases and 8 bases, with 14 bases remaining between them. Germline-derived CDR1 and CDR2 are MNHEY and SVGAGI. The DNA of the CDR3 is TGTGCCAGCAGCTTAACATTAAAGCATTCACCCCTCCACTTT. Protein: CASSLTLKHSPLHF.

The chain combines TRBV6-5 with TRBJ2-1; TRBD2 aligns across 9 bases. CDR3 length: 14 amino acids. Germline CDR1 is MNHEY and CDR2 is SVGAGI. The V and J ends lost 5 bases and 5 bases, in that order; junction bases with no gene match: 4. The CDR3 DNA sequence: TGTGCCAGCAGTCGACTAGCGGAGAACAATGAGCAGTTCTTC. Residues: CASSRLAENNEQFF.

This sequence joins TRBV19 and TRBJ1-1; possible D gene TRBD1, 5 bases. Germline lookup yields CDR1 LNHDA and CDR2 SQIVND (reference sequence). The germline V and J ends were trimmed by 8 bases and 0 bases, with 10 bases remaining between them. The CDR3 consists of 13 residues. CDR3 amino acids: CASSDRLNTEAFF. CDR3 bases: TGTGCCAGTTCCGACAGATTGAACACTGAAGCTTTCTTT.

CDR3 region: CASSRNKADTQYF. In DNA form, the CDR3 reads TGTGCCAGCAGTCGAAATAAGGCAGATACGCAGTATTTT. The V and J genes are TRBV2 and TRBJ2-3; no reliable D call. CDR3 length: 13 amino acids. Germline CDR1 SNHLY, CDR2 FYNNEI. V was shortened by 5 bases and J by 4 bases, with 10 bases between the two germline ends.

The genes are TRBV3-1 (or the pseudogene TRBV3-2) and TRBJ2-1, with D possibly being TRBD2 (6 bases). The CDR3 has 17 residues. V lost 0 bases and J 5 bases, leaving 17 bases between the germline ends. Per the germline V gene, CDR1 is LGHDT and CDR2 is YNNKEL (reference sequence). The CDR3 nucleotides are TGTGCCAGCAGCCAAGATTCTGGCGGGGCAGATAACAATGAGCAGTTCTTC. Translating gives CASSQDSGGADNNEQFF.

Only one count was recorded for this clone. The rearrangement uses TRBV5-1 and TRBJ2-5, with 10 bases that match TRBD1. This CDR3 spans 13 amino acids. The germline CDR1 and CDR2 sequences are SGHRS and YFSETQ. The J segment lost 5 bases and the V segment lost 4 bases, leaving 2 bases of the junction unmatched. The CDR3 reads CASSTGQGETQYF. The CDR3 DNA sequence: TGCGCCAGCAGCACGGGACAGGGGGAGACCCAGTACTTC.

This clone was observed a few times. The chain uses TRBV19 and TRBJ2-5, with 10 bases that match TRBD2. The CDR3 has 16 residues. V lost 1 base to trimming and J lost 1 base; unmatched junction nucleotides: 3. From germline, CDR1 is LNHDA and CDR2 SQIVND (reference sequence). The CDR3 region is CASSIGASGGQETQYF. CDR3 nucleotides: TGTGCCAGTAGTATAGGGGCTAGCGGGGGCCAAGAGACCCAGTACTTC.

The chain is built from TRBV7-9 and TRBJ2-7; D not certain. The CDR3 runs 11 residues. Trimming shortened V by 5 bases and J by 5 bases, and 7 bases separated the two germline ends. CDR1 is SEHNR and CDR2 is FQNEAQ in the germline V gene (reference sequence). The CDR3 loop reads CASSALDEQYF. DNA of the CDR3: TGTGCCAGCAGCGCCCTGGACGAGCAGTACTTC.